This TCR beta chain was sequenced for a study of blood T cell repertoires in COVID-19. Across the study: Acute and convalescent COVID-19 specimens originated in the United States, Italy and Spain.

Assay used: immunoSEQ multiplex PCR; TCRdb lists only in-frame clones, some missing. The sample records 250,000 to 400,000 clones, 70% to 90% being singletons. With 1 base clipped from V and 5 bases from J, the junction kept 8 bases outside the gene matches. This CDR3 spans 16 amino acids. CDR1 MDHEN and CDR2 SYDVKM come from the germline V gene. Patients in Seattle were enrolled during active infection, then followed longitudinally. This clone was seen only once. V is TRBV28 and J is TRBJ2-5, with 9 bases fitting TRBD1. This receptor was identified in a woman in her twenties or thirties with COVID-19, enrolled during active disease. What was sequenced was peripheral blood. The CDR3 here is CASSLLPQGARETQYF. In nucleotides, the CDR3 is TGTGCCAGCAGTTTATTGCCACAGGGGGCGCGGGAGACCCAGTACTTC.